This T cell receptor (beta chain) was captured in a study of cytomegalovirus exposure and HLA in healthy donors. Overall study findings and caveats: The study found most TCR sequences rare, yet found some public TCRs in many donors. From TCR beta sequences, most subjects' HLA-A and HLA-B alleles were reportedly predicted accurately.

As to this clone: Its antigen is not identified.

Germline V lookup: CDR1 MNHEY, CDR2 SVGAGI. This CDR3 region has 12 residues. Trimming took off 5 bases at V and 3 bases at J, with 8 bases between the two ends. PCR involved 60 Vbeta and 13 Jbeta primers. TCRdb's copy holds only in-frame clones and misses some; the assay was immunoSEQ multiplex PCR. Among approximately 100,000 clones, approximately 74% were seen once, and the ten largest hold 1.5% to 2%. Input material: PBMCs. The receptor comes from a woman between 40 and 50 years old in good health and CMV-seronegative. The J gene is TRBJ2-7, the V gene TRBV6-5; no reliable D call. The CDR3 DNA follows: TGTGCCAGCAGTCCAGGCTTCTACGAGCAGTACTTC. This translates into CASSPGFYEQYF.